The rows below give T cell receptor beta chains drawn from one sample of a study of metastatic and nonmetastatic thyroid tumors. From the PCR reads, TCRdb re-called clones with MiXCR. The sample records roughly 13,000 clones, 26% being singletons. Sequencing was done on a sample of tumor tissue. These receptors were taken from a female donor with papillary thyroid cancer or a benign thyroid nodule (not recorded which). Some clones in this sample may be carry-over from other donors' samples. CDR3s include the opening cysteine and the closing phenylalanine or tryptophan. Each record gives: J gene, CDR3 length, clone size, V gene, D gene, CDR3 DNA, CDR3 protein. D genes are given only for firm matches. Clone size is shown for a subset of rows, as once, few, many or a class of expanded clone.

TRBJ2-7 12 many TRBV2 . TGTGCCAACAGTGGACAATCCTACGAGCAGTACTTC CANSGQSYEQYF
TRBJ2-1 17 once TRBV6-2/TRBV6-3 TRBD2 TGTGCCAGCAGTTACTCGGGGGCGGGAGGGAGGTACAATGAGCAGTTCTTC CASSYSGAGGRYNEQFF
TRBJ2-5 15 . TRBV5-1 . TGCGCCAGCAGCTTGGAAAGGCTAGAGGGAGAGACCCAGTACTTC CASSLERLEGETQYF
TRBJ2-5 15 . TRBV6-1 . TGTGCCAGCAGTGAAGCGCGGGGATCCCAAGAGACCCAGTACTTC CASSEARGSQETQYF
TRBJ1-1 13 many TRBV7-8 . TGTGCCAGCAGCTTAGAGCTGAACACTGAAGCTTTCTTT CASSLELNTEAFF
TRBJ2-5 17 many TRBV5-1 TRBD2 TGCGCCAGCAGCTTCCTAGCGGGGGGTTTCGTCCAAGAGACCCAGTACTTC CASSFLAGGFVQETQYF
TRBJ2-7 13 . TRBV11-3 TRBD2 TGTGCCAGCAGCTTACAGCGGGGTTACGAGCAGTACTTC CASSLQRGYEQYF
TRBJ1-5 17 many TRBV15 . TGTGCCACCAGCAGAGAATCGGCAGGTTATAGCAATCAGCCCCAGCATTTT CATSRESAGYSNQPQHF
TRBJ1-2 16 medium-sized TRBV6-1 TRBD1 TGTGCCAGCAGTGAAGGACCGGGACAGGGGAACTATGGCTACACCTTC CASSEGPGQGNYGYTF
TRBJ2-1 13 many TRBV20-1 TRBD2 TGTAGTGCCCCGGGACTAGCAAACAATGAGCAGTTCTTC CSAPGLANNEQFF
TRBJ1-1 13 medium-sized TRBV27 . TGTGCCAGCATTTCCCATGGGAACACTGAAGCTTTCTTT CASISHGNTEAFF
TRBJ2-7 15 . TRBV4-1 . TGCGCCAGCAGCTTATTTTCCGGGACCTCCTACGAGCAGTACTTC CASSLFSGTSYEQYF
TRBJ1-2 12 few TRBV2 . TGTTCCAGCAGGGCAGACCGGTATGGCTACACCTTC CSSRADRYGYTF
TRBJ2-7 13 . TRBV28 . TGTGCCAGCAGTTTGAAGGGCTCCTACGAGCAGTACTTC CASSLKGSYEQYF
TRBJ1-5 15 . TRBV12-3/TRBV12-4 . TGTGTCAGCCGGGTCGGGGCAGGGAGCAATCAACCCCAGCATTTT CVSRVGAGSNQPQHF
TRBJ1-2 12 medium-sized TRBV7-6 . TGTGCCAGCAGCTCGGGGGTGGGTGGCTACACCTTC CASSSGVGGYTF